This TCR beta chain was found in a study of cytomegalovirus exposure and HLA in healthy donors. In the study overall: Early released data comprised approximately 85 million unique TCRs from HLA-typed donors. Study-wide results and limits: Serostatus for CMV was the only available immune exposure information.

The CDR3 has 15 residues. CDR1 and CDR2 (germline): MGHRA, YSYEKL. Details on this clone: Its antigen is not identified. The junction does not match germline at one end; this may be a read error.

PCR employed 60 Vbeta and 13 Jbeta primers. The data were produced by immunoSEQ multiplex PCR, yet TCRdb's version contains in-frame clones alone and is incomplete. The data contain around 50,000 clones, around three fifths of them singletons. No record was made of this donor's CMV serostatus. This chain joins TRBV4-1 and TRBJ1-2; D gene uncertain. The sequenced sample consisted of PBMCs. This TCR was sampled from a human donor in good health. The CDR3 sequence: CASSQEYGRNYGYPF. For the CDR3, the DNA is TGCGCCAGCAGCCAAGAGTACGGAAGAAACTATGGCTACCCCTTC.